This T cell receptor beta chain was profiled in a study of blood T cell repertoires in COVID-19. The data were produced by immunoSEQ multiplex PCR, yet TCRdb's version contains in-frame clones alone and is incomplete. The sample lists some 200,000 clones, about 90% occurring once. Trimming pared 6 bases from V and 4 bases from J, leaving 16 bases between. The CDR3 consists of 15 residues. Germline V gene sequence: CDR1 MNHEY, CDR2 SVGEGT. The rearrangement uses TRBV6-2 or TRBV6-3 and TRBJ1-5; weak D call: TRBD1 (6 bases). The sample was peripheral blood. The receptor comes from a man between 18 and 29 years old with active or convalescent COVID-19. The CDR3: CASSHQGSGNQPQHF. CDR3 nucleotides: TGTGCCAGCAGCCATCAGGGGAGTGGGAATCAGCCCCAGCATTTT.